The entry below describes one TCR beta chain. This clone was counted a single time. No antigen is known for it. Qualities for individual bases were not recorded, and no much larger clone is one base off. These data come from a study of shared clonotypes between healthy human individuals (dated by TCRdb to 2020 to 2022). Concerning the study at large: Three men and two women, aged 18 to 49 years, made up the cohort. Per donor, three plates each were used for CD4 naive and CD4 memory, two for CD8 naive, and one for CD8 memory. Blood TCR repertoires of roughly five healthy adults were deeply sequenced to estimate repertoire size and the extent of clonotype sharing between individuals. To increase sequencing depth and limit assay-specific biases, different laboratories used diverse techniques to prepare libraries and sequence TCR repertoires. Between about 0.8 and 9.5 billion PBMCs per donor were obtained by leukapheresis.

Donors were healthy HIV-negative adults with no recently reported acute infections or vaccinations. Every donor was a Caucasian adult living in Nashville, Tennessee, USA. CD4+ T cells were enriched by magnetic negative selection; naive cells were then positively selected on CD45RA, and the negative fraction formed the memory subset. After blood collection by leukapheresis, PBMCs were isolated using Ficoll-Histopaque density gradient centrifugation and then cryopreserved in the vapor phase of liquid nitrogen. Purity and quantity of every magnetically sorted T cell population were checked by analytical flow cytometry. Each sorted fraction had its genomic DNA isolated and then quantified by UV absorbance on a Nanodrop 2000c. Beyond this particular receptor, the publication reports: Because the study included a small number of donors, the genetic and exposure-history diversity represented was limited. Larger estimated clonotype richness was generally found for naive subsets than for memory subsets. Incomplete sequencing was indicated by rarefaction of sorted-subset datasets, despite the large sequencing depth. Based on pairwise subsampling, the degree of clonotype sharing among donors was expected to be affected by sequencing depth. Sampling was restricted to blood, and TCR repertoires in tissue are likely to differ from TCR repertoires in blood. Sharing across four donors was observed for approximately 4.6% of naive CD4, under 4% of naive CD8, 2% to 2.5% of memory CD4, and around 0.4% of memory CD8 clonotypes. Compared with non-shared clonotypes, clonotypes shared by all four sorted-subset donors had higher generation probabilities.

Using the deep immunoSEQ assay, multiplex PCR amplified TCR CDR3 regions from genomic DNA. For each cell subset, the extracted genomic DNA was distributed evenly across all wells of several immunoSEQ 96-well plates, and each plate served as one replicate. For sorted subsets, each replicate PCR was loaded with roughly 200 ng genomic DNA, equivalent to roughly 30,000 T cell genomes. The purified libraries were quantified using a Qubit 3.0 fluorometer, sized with a Bioanalyzer 2100, and then quantified again using the KAPA Library Quantification kit. Every immunoSEQ 96-well plate was sequenced on a dedicated single-read 150-cycle Illumina NextSeq 550 flow cell. In the source study's methods: Because only junctional sequences without quality scores were contained in the immunoSEQ output, filtering matching that applied to full-length reads could not be performed. To assign V/J genes and CDR3, sequences were annotated against IMGT germline references using PyIR, a Python wrapper for IgBLAST v1.9. Reads were removed for weak V/J assignments (E-value above 1e-6), missing CDR3, stop codons, out-of-frame junctions, or ambiguous translated residues. V3J clonotypes were defined as sequences sharing the same inferred V gene, J gene, and CDR3 amino acid sequence. Percentage overlap between repertoires was computed as shared unique clonotypes divided by the size of the smaller repertoire. RTK rarefaction, the Chao1 estimator, and Recon v2.1 estimates of unobserved clonotypes were used to assess repertoire richness. For all TCRbeta clonotypes obtained by the gDNA method from a few donors, generation probabilities were computed with OLGA. This immuneACCESS table, as held by TCRdb, lists in-frame sequences with V and J called but not all clones. Of the missing ones, under half trace to an unresolved V gene in checked studies; the others have no known cause. Clonal size and the V and J genes are those of that table, whereas D and trimming came from the DNA. For this sample there are approximately 350,000 clones; 74% appear just once. The ten largest clones capture approximately 10% of the sample.

V is shortened by 1 base, J by 1 base, and the region joining them spans 13 bases. The germline V gene (reference sequence) specifies LNHDA as CDR1 and SQIVND as CDR2. The CDR3 goes from the cysteine to the phenylalanine over 16 residues. Kept here is only the CDR3 DNA, which spans 48 bases and is read in frame from base 1. Specimen: memory CD4+ T cells sorted from blood. Taken with the paper, the label for cell subset or site translates to: CD45RA-negative fraction. Recombination joined TRBV19 with TRBJ1-1; the D segment cannot be called with confidence. The clonotype originates from a man aged 30-40 years in good health. The CDR3 loop reads CASSIAHAERNTEAFF. In nucleotide form, the sequence is TGTGCCAGTAGTATAGCCCATGCGGAGAGGAACACTGAAGCTTTCTTT. Supplemented by the reference TRBV19 and TRBJ1-1 proteins around the CDR3, the complete variable domain is DGGITQSPKYLFRKEGQNVTLSCEQNLNHDAMYWYRQDPGQGLRLIYYSQIVNDFQKGDIAEGYSVSREKKESFPLTVTSAQKNPTAFYLCASSIAHAERNTEAFFGQGTRLTVV.